Here is one T cell receptor (beta chain) with its context. The antigen is unknown. This record comes from a study of OX40 agonist ivuxolimab in advanced cancers. Method: immunoSEQ multiplex PCR; TCRdb's copy keeps in-frame clones and lacks some. The sample yields tens of thousands of clones, 92% seen once. General observations from the study: The work left the antigen specificity of expanded peripheral T cells undetermined. Certain nonresponders additionally had low normalized T-cell clonal expansion. Expanded clones belonging to CD8+ T cells outnumbered, on average, those of CD4+. Partial responders treated at 0.1-3.0 mg/kg exhibited clonal expansion among the lowest measured.

This CDR3 comprises 13 residues. J was trimmed by 3 bases and V by 6 bases; bases with no gene match: 4. The germline V gene has CDR1 LGHNA and CDR2 YSLEER. This clonotype was sampled from an adult with an advanced solid tumor such as melanoma, head and neck, liver or kidney cancer. The rearrangement joins TRBV4-3 to TRBJ1-2; 7 bases match TRBD1. Sample: CD4+ or CD8+ T cells sorted from blood, taken in a trial of the OX40 agonist ivuxolimab. CDR3 sequence (DNA): TGCGCCAGCAGAGACACAGGGGACTATGGCTACACCTTC. Translated, it gives CASRDTGDYGYTF.